These T cell receptor beta chains were read from a single sample in a study of regulatory T cells in long-lasting Graves disease. TCRdb reprocessed the multiplex PCR reads via MiXCR and lists one record per CDR3 protein. The table lists 560,000 or so distinct CDR3 sequences, roughly a sixth of them singletons. These sequences were also reported in another study, on T cells in Graves' hyperthyroidism and ophthalmopathy.

This material consisted of peripheral blood mononuclear cells (PBMCs), taken at new diagnosis, from a patient treated with antithyroid drugs. These receptors all come from a man aged 18 to 29 with Graves disease. Each CDR3 is given with its conserved first and last residue. The D gene is left open where the match is weak. A row's size may be missing; if present it is once, few, many or a size class.

TRBV7-2	-	-	TRBJ1-4	CASRGRNNEKLFF	TGTGCCAGCAGAGGCCGTAATAATGAAAAACTGTTTTTT
TRBV28	-	-	TRBJ2-7	CASSPLDTLHEQYF	TGTGCCAGCAGTCCTTTGGACACCCTCCACGAGCAGTACTTC
TRBV28	TRBD2	few	TRBJ2-1	CASSFPGQGGNEQFF	TGTGCCAGCAGTTTTCCCGGTCAGGGAGGGAATGAGCAGTTCTTC
TRBV20-1	-	many	TRBJ1-1	CSASMPGEAFF	TGCAGTGCTAGTATGCCGGGTGAAGCTTTCTTT
TRBV4-1	TRBD2	few	TRBJ2-7	CASSQGIAGGQQYF	TGCGCCAGCAGCCAAGGCATCGCGGGAGGGCAGCAGTACTTC
TRBV24-1	-	-	TRBJ2-1	CATSRYNEQFF	TGTGCCACCAGTCGGTACAATGAGCAGTTCTTC
TRBV2	-	few	TRBJ2-7	CASRELEDSPYEQYF	TGTGCCAGCAGGGAACTAGAGGACAGCCCCTACGAGCAGTACTTC
TRBV6-2/TRBV6-3	TRBD1	many	TRBJ1-5	CGTRQGKQPQHF	TGTGGGACCAGACAGGGAAAACAGCCCCAGCATTTT
TRBV28	-	many	TRBJ1-2	CASSAGRGDYGYTF	TGTGCCAGCAGCGCGGGGAGGGGCGACTATGGCTACACCTTC
TRBV25-1	-	-	TRBJ2-3	CASSPGFFSDTQYF	TGTGCCAGCAGTCCCGGGTTCTTCTCAGATACGCAGTATTTT
TRBV19	-	few	TRBJ2-1	CASSIGDDEQFF	TGTGCCAGTAGTATAGGGGATGATGAGCAGTTCTTC
TRBV28	TRBD2	-	TRBJ2-2	CASSPLVTSGTGELFF	TGTGCCAGCAGCCCCCTAGTGACTAGCGGGACCGGGGAGCTGTTTTTT
TRBV12-3/TRBV12-4	-	many	TRBJ1-4	CASTPGYSEKLFF	TGTGCCAGCACCCCGGGGTATTCAGAAAAACTGTTTTTT
TRBV27	TRBD1	many	TRBJ2-7	CASGFTGGEQYF	TGTGCCAGCGGGTTCACAGGGGGAGAGCAGTACTTC
TRBV18	TRBD1	-	TRBJ2-4	CASSPRPTGEGDIQYF	TGTGCCAGCTCACCCCGCCCGACAGGGGAAGGAGACATTCAGTACTTC
TRBV29-1	TRBD2	many	TRBJ2-3	CSVGTSGSLDTQYF	TGCAGCGTTGGGACTAGCGGGAGTTTGGATACGCAGTATTTT
TRBV6-2/TRBV6-3	-	many	TRBJ1-4	CASSYRGRTTNEKLFF	TGTGCCAGCAGTTACCGGGGGAGGACAACTAATGAAAAACTGTTTTTT
TRBV7-9	TRBD2	many	TRBJ2-3	CASSLDSWTSGEGDTQYF	TGTGCCAGCAGCTTAGATTCCTGGACTAGCGGAGAAGGAGATACGCAGTATTTT
TRBV4-1	-	-	TRBJ2-7	CASSHEPGGSYEQYF	TGCGCCAGCAGCCATGAACCCGGGGGTTCCTACGAGCAGTACTTC
TRBV7-6	-	few	TRBJ2-7	CASSQNAGSYEQYF	TGTGCCAGCAGCCAAAATGCGGGATCCTACGAGCAGTACTTC
TRBV20-1	-	many	TRBJ2-2	CSARVADETGELFF	TGCAGTGCTAGAGTAGCGGATGAAACCGGGGAGCTGTTTTTT
TRBV30	-	-	TRBJ1-2	CAWTLGQNYGYTF	TGTGCCTGGACATTAGGACAGAACTATGGCTACACCTTC
TRBV30	TRBD2	many	TRBJ2-7	CACRTSGTTYEQYF	TGTGCCTGCCGGACTAGCGGGACGACCTACGAGCAGTACTTC
TRBV28	-	many	TRBJ1-2	CASTPGSRLYGYTF	TGTGCCAGCACTCCAGGCAGCCGACTCTATGGCTACACCTTC
TRBV18	-	-	TRBJ2-1	CASSPSRSNEQFF	TGTGCCAGCTCACCTTCCCGGAGCAATGAGCAGTTCTTC
TRBV5-5	TRBD1	few	TRBJ1-2	CASIAGTGIYGYTF	TGTGCCAGCATCGCCGGGACAGGGATCTATGGCTACACCTTC
TRBV20-1	-	-	TRBJ2-7	CSAKTGGIYEQYF	TGCAGTGCGAAGACTGGGGGGATCTACGAGCAGTACTTC
TRBV27	-	many	TRBJ2-7	CASTLGGGSPYEQYF	TGTGCCAGCACCCTTGGAGGTGGTTCCCCCTACGAGCAGTACTTC
TRBV29-1	TRBD2	-	TRBJ2-1	CSVELAGGPIQEQFF	TGCAGCGTTGAGCTAGCGGGAGGGCCCATCCAGGAGCAGTTCTTC
TRBV7-3	TRBD2	few	TRBJ2-7	CASSDWVAGAYEQYF	TGTGCCAGCAGCGATTGGGTGGCGGGAGCCTACGAGCAGTACTTC
TRBV5-1	-	many	TRBJ2-7	CASSEGLGRSYEQYF	TGCGCCAGCAGCGAGGGACTGGGGCGCTCCTACGAGCAGTACTTC
TRBV2	-	many	TRBJ2-7	CASVVSPVEQYF	TGTGCCAGCGTCGTTTCTCCTGTCGAGCAGTACTTC
TRBV11-2	TRBD2	-	TRBJ2-2	CASSLGLGSGRLGSAGELFF	TGTGCCAGCAGCTTAGGGTTGGGTAGCGGGAGATTGGGGAGCGCCGGGGAGCTGTTTTTT
TRBV9	-	few	TRBJ2-3	CASSSSGRDGTDTQYF	TGTGCCAGCAGCTCATCAGGGCGGGACGGCACAGATACGCAGTATTTT
TRBV28	-	many	TRBJ1-4	CASSPPMGEKLFF	TGTGCCAGCAGCCCACCGATGGGTGAAAAACTGTTTTTT
TRBV28	TRBD2	many	TRBJ2-7	CASSSSSGGHYEQYF	TGTGCCAGCAGTTCATCTTCGGGGGGGCACTACGAGCAGTACTTC
TRBV5-6	-	-	TRBJ1-6	CASSLARAGHNSPLHF	TGTGCCAGCAGCTTGGCAAGGGCAGGACATAATTCACCCCTCCACTTT
TRBV6-2/TRBV6-3	TRBD2	few	TRBJ2-1	CASSLGTSGTVNEQFF	TGTGCCAGCAGTTTGGGGACTAGCGGGACGGTTAATGAGCAGTTCTTC
TRBV20-1	TRBD1	few	TRBJ2-7	CSASRRKTGVREQYF	TGCAGTGCTAGTCGGCGGAAGACAGGGGTGAGAGAGCAGTACTTC
TRBV7-9	TRBD2	many	TRBJ2-7	CASSTIAGELYEQYF	TGTGCCAGCAGCACCATAGCGGGAGAACTCTACGAGCAGTACTTC
TRBV4-2	-	-	TRBJ2-1	CASSQEAGIDNEQFF	TGTGCCAGCAGCCAAGAGGCCGGGATTGACAATGAGCAGTTCTTC
TRBV28	TRBD1	-	TRBJ1-2	CASSSSSLGQGEGGYTF	TGTGCCAGCAGTTCCTCGTCCTTGGGACAGGGGGAGGGTGGCTACACCTTC
TRBV2	-	many	TRBJ2-1	CASRNRVPGWNEQFF	TGTGCCAGCAGGAACCGGGTCCCAGGGTGGAATGAGCAGTTCTTC
TRBV12-3/TRBV12-4	-	many	TRBJ2-3	CASSSENTQYF	TGTGCCAGCAGTTCGGAGAATACGCAGTATTTT
TRBV28	-	few	TRBJ2-7	CAANPSDEQYF	TGTGCCGCAAACCCGTCAGACGAGCAGTACTTC
TRBV3-1	TRBD2	-	TRBJ2-7	CASSPGPGLAGGLHEQYF	TGTGCCAGCAGCCCGGGTCCGGGACTAGCGGGAGGGCTCCACGAGCAGTACTTC
TRBV10-1	-	few	TRBJ2-3	CASSEGSGTQYF	TGCGCCAGCAGTGAGGGGAGCGGTACGCAGTATTTT
TRBV19	-	-	TRBJ1-6	CASSISSGLDSPLHF	TGTGCCAGTAGTATTTCATCAGGTCTGGATTCACCCCTCCACTTT